These 9 T cell receptor beta chains came from one sample sequenced in a study of shared clonotypes between healthy human individuals. The protocol was immunoSEQ multiplex PCR, while the TCRdb copy is restricted to in-frame clones and leaves out a portion. The repertoire holds around 2.5 million clones, with 80% to 95% as singletons. Sequenced sample: naive CD4+ T cells from PBMCs. Subset given: CD45RA+ positively selected. These receptors originate from a man between 18 and 35 years old in good health. Some clones in this sample may be carry-over from other donors' samples.

The rearrangement uses TRBV29-1 and TRBJ2-3; 12 positions match TRBD2. This CDR3 is 14 amino acids long. Germline values: CDR1 SQVTM, CDR2 ANQGSEA. The V and J ends lost 3 bases and 14 bases, in that order; junction bases with no gene match: 12. In DNA form, the CDR3 reads TGCAGCGTTGATATTGGGCTAGCGGGAGGGGTCGGGTATTTT. This codes for CSVDIGLAGGVGYF.

This clone was counted a single time. The chain employs TRBV11-3 and TRBJ2-2, with D hard to call. Trimming took off 6 bases at V and 5 bases at J, with 13 bases between the two ends. This CDR3 comprises 14 residues. Germline-derived CDR1 and CDR2 are SGHNT and YENEEA. The CDR3 region has the DNA TGTGCCAGCAGGGAGTACCGAGATACCGGGGAGCTGTTTTTT. The encoded protein is CASREYRDTGELFF.

On this clone: This CDR3 is also generated by other DNA sequences in the sample. The chain employs TRBV7-3 and TRBJ2-1; TRBD1 aligns across 11 bases. Germline trimming cut 3 bases from V and 4 bases from J; bases unmatched to any gene: 2. The CDR3 runs to 15 residues. The germline gives CDR1 SGHTA, CDR2 FQGTGA. The chain's CDR3 is CASSLGQGGYNEQFF. The CDR3, as DNA: TGTGCCAGCAGCTTGGGACAGGGGGGATACAATGAGCAGTTCTTC.

The V gene is TRBV15, the J gene TRBJ2-1; no clear D. Trimming removed 5 bases from V and 8 bases from J, with 10 bases in between. CDR3 length: 12 residues. Germline lookup yields CDR1 LNHNV and CDR2 YYDKDF (reference sequence). This CDR3 reads CATSRRGYEQFF. DNA for the CDR3: TGTGCCACCAGCCGGCGTGGGTATGAGCAGTTCTTC.

The chain links TRBV11-1 to TRBJ2-5; D is uncertain. CDR1 and CDR2 from the germline V gene are SGHAT and FQDESV (reference sequence). This CDR3 region has 14 residues. The V and J ends lost 5 bases and 3 bases respectively, with 13 bases between them. The CDR3 region has the DNA TGTGCCAGCAGCCCCCTGGGAAAGAAAGAGACCCAGTACTTC. It yields the protein CASSPLGKKETQYF.

V usage is TRBV7-2 and J usage is TRBJ1-2, with D tentatively TRBD1 (5 bases). The V gene lost 4 bases and the J gene lost 4 bases, with 13 bases spanning the gap. The CDR3 sequence is 14 residues long. Germline CDR1 reads SGHTA; CDR2 reads FQGNSA. The CDR3 reads CASSSTTDLYGYTF. In DNA, the CDR3 is TGTGCCAGCAGCTCTACGACAGACCTCTATGGCTACACCTTC.

The chain couples TRBV7-8 to TRBJ1-5; D call uncertain. Between the trimmed V and J ends, which lost 5 bases and 4 bases, there was a span of 21 bases. CDR1 and CDR2 from the germline V gene are SGHVS and FQNEAQ. CDR3 size: 17 residues. CDR3 in DNA: TGTGCCAGCAGCCAGACATTCGGTCGGGGAAAAAATCAGCCCCAGCATTTT. Translating it yields CASSQTFGRGKNQPQHF.

In this sample, this clone turned up once. V and J are TRBV7-6 and TRBJ2-1; 9 bases are a match to TRBD2. Germline CDR1 and CDR2: SGHVS and FNYEAQ. J was trimmed by 5 bases and V by 2 bases; bases with no gene match: 10. This CDR3 spans 17 amino acids. The CDR3 sequence is CASSLRYPLAGDNEQFF. The CDR3 DNA is TGTGCCAGCAGCTTACGTTACCCACTAGCGGGCGACAATGAGCAGTTCTTC.

V is TRBV19 and J is TRBJ1-4, with D possibly being TRBD1 (6 bases). This CDR3 comprises 15 residues. The germline gives CDR1 LNHDA, CDR2 SQIVND (reference sequence). Trimming took 3 bases from V and 8 from J, leaving 16 bases between them. The CDR3 loop is CASSIPGHLGEKLFF. The CDR3, as DNA: TGTGCCAGTAGTATCCCGGGACACCTGGGGGAAAAACTGTTTTTT.